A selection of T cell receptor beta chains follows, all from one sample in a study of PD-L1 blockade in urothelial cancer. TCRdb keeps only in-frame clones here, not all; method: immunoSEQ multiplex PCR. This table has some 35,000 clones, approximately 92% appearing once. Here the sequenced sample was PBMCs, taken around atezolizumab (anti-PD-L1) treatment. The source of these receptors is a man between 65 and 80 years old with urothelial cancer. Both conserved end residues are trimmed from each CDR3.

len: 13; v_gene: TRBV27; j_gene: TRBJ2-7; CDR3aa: ASSPPAGGAYEQY
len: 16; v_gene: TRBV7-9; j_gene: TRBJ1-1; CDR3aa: ASRPTGGGKDMNTEAF
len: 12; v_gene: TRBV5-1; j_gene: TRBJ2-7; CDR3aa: ASSLEGAIDEQY
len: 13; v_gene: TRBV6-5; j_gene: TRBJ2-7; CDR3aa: ASSYSTGRSYEQY
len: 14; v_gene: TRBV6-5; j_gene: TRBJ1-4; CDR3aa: ASSSTVSYSNEKLF
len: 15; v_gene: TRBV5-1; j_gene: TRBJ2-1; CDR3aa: ASSLSLLAGGSNEQF
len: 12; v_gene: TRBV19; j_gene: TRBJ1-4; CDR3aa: ASRTGQSNEKLF
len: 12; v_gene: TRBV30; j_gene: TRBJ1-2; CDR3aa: AALGGGRFYGYT
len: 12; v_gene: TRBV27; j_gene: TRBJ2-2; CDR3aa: ASSLTRPTGELF
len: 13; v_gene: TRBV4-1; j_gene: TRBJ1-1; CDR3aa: ASSQVFGQNTEAF
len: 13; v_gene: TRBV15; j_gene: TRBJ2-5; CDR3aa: ATSQGGGAGETQY